Below, one T cell receptor beta chain is given with its context. From the RT-PCR reads, TCRdb called clonotypes with MiXCR, one entry per CDR3 protein. This table holds 550,000 to 750,000 distinct CDR3 sequences, 13% to 15% found once. CDR3 size: 13 residues. The germline V gene has CDR1 ENHRY and CDR2 SYGVKD. Trimming took 6 bases from V and 4 from J; bases not matched to a gene: 3. Sequenced input: memory CD4+ T cells from blood. The TCR comes from a female donor in good health, serving as a healthy control. J is TRBJ1-2 and V is TRBV10-3; 9 positions agree with TRBD1. The CDR3, as DNA: TGTGCCATCAGCGACAGGGGGGCCTATGGCTACACCTTC. It yields the protein CAISDRGAYGYTF.